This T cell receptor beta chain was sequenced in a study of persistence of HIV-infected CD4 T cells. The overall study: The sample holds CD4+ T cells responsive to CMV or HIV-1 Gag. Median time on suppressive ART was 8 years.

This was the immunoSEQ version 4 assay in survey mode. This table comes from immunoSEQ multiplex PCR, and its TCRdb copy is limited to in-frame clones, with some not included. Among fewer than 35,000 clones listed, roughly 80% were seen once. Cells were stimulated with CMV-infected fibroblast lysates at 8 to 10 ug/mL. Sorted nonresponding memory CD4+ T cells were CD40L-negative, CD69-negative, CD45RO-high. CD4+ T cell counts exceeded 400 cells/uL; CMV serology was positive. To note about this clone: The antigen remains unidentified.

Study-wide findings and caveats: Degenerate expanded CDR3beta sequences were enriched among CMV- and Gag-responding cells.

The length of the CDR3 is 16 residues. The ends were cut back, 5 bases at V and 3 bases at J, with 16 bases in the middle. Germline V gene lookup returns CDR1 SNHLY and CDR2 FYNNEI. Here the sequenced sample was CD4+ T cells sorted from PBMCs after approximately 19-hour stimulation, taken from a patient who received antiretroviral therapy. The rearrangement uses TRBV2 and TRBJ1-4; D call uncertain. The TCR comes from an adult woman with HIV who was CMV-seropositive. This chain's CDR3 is CASSSQRDWANEKLFF. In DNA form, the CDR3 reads TGTGCCAGCAGTTCGCAGCGGGATTGGGCTAATGAAAAACTGTTTTTT.